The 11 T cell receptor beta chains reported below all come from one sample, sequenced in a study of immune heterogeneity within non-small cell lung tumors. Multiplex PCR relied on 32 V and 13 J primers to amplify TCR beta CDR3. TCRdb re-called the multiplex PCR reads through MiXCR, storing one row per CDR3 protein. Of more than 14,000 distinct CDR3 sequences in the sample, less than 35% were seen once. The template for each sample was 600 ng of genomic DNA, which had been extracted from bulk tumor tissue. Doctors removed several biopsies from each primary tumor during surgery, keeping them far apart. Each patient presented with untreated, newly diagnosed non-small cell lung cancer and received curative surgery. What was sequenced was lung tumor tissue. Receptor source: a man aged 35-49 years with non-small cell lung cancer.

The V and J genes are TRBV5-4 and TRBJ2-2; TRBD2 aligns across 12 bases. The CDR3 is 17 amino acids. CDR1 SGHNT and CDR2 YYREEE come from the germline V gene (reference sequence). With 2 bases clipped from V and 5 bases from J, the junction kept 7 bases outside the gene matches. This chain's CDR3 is CASSLFPSGRGTGELFF. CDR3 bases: TGTGCCAGCAGCTTATTCCCTAGCGGGAGGGGGACCGGGGAGCTGTTTTTT.

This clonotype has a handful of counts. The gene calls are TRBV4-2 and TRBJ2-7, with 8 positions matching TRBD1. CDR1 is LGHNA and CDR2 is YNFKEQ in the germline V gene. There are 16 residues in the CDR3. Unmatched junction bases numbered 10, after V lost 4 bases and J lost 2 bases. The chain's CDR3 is CASSPSVGTGAYEQYF. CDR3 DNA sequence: TGTGCCAGCAGCCCCTCGGTCGGGACAGGAGCCTACGAGCAGTACTTC.

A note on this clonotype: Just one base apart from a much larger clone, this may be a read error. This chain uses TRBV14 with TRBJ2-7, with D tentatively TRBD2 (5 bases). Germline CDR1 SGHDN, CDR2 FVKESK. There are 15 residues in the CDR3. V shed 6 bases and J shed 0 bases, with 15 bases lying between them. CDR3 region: CASRAGKALSYEQYF. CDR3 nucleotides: TGTGCCAGCAGAGCCGGGAAAGCCCTCTCCTACGAGCAGTACTTC.

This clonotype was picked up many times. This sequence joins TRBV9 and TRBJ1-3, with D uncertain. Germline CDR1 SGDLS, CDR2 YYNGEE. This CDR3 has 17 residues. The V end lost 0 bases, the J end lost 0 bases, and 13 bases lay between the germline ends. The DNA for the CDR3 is TGTGCCAGCAGCGTAGAGGGTAGACCTGACTCTGGAAACACCATATATTTT. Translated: CASSVEGRPDSGNTIYF.

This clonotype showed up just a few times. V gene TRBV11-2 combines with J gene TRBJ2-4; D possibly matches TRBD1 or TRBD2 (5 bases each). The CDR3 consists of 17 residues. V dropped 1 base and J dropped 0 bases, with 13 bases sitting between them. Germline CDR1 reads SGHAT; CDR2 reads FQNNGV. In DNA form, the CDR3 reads TGTGCCAGCAGCTTAGTCCCAGGGAGTGGAGCCAAAAACATTCAGTACTTC. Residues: CASSLVPGSGAKNIQYF.

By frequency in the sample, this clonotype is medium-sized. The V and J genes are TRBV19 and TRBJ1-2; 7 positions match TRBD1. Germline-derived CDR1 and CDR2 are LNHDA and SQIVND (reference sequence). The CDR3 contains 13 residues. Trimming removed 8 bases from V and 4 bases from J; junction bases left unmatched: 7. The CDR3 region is CASGDRALYGYTF. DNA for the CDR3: TGTGCCAGTGGAGACAGGGCCCTCTATGGCTACACCTTC.

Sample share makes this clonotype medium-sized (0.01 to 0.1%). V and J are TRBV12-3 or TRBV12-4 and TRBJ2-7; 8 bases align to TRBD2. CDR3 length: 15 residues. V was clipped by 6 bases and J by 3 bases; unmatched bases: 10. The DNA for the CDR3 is TGTGCCAGCAGCACCCCGGGACTAGGAGGCTACGAGCAGTACTTC. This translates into CASSTPGLGGYEQYF.

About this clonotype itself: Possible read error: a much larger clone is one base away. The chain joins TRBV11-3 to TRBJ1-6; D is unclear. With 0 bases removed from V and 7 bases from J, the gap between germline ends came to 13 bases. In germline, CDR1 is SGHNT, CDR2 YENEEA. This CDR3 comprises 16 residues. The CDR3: CASSLDSGCRNSPLHF. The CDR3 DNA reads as TGTGCCAGCAGCTTAGATTCTGGTTGCCGCAATTCACCCCTCCACTTT. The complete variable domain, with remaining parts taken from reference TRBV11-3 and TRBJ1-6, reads EAGVVQSPRYKIIEKKQPVAFWCNPISGHNTLYWYLQNLGQGPELLIRYENEEAVDDSQLPKDRFSAERLKGVDSTLKIQPAELGDSAVYLCASSLDSGCRNSPLHFGNGTRLTVT.

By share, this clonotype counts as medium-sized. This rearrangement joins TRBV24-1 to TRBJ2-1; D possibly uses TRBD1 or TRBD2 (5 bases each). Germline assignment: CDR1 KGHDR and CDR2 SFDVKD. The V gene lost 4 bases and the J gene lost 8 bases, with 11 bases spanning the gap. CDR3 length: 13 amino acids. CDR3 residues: CATSDGTVDEQFF. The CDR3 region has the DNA TGTGCCACCAGTGACGGGACCGTCGATGAGCAGTTCTTC.

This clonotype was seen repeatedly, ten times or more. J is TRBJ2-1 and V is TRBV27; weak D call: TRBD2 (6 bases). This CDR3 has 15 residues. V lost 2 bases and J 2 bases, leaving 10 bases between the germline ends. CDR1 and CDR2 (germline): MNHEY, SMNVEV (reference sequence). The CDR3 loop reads CASSLMGGPYNEQFF. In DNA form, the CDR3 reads TGTGCCAGCAGTTTAATGGGAGGCCCCTACAATGAGCAGTTCTTC.

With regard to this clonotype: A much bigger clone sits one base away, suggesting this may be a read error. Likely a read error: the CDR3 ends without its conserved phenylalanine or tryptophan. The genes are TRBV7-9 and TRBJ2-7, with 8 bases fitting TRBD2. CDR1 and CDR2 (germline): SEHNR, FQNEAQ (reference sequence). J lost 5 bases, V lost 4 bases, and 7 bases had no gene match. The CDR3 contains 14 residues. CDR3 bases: TGTGCCAGCAGCTATCAGCGGGAGATCGACGAGCAGTACTCC. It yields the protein CASSYQREIDEQYS.